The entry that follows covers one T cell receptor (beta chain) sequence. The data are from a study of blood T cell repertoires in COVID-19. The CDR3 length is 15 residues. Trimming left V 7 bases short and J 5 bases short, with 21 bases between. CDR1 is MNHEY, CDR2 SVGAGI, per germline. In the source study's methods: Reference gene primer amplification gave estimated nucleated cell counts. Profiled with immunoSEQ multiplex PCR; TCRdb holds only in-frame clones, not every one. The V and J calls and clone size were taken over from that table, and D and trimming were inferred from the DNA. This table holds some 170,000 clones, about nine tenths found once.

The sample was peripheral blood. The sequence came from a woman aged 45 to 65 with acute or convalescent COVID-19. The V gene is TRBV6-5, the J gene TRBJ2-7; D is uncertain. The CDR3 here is CASTTVIGVRNEQYF. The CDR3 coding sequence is TGTGCCAGCACTACTGTTATCGGAGTTCGGAACGAGCAGTACTTC.